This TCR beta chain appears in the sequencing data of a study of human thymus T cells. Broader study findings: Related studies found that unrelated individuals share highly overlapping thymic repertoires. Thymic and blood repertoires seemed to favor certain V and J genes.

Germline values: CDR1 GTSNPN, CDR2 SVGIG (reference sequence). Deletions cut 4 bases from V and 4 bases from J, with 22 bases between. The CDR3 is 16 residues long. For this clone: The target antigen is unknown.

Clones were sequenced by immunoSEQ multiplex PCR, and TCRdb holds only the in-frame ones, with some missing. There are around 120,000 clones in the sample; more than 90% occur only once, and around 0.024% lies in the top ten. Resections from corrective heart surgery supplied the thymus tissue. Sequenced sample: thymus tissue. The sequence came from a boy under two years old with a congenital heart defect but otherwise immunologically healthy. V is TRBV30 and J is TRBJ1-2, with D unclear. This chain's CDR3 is CAWIQGPIGGPYGYTF. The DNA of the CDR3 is TGTGCCTGGATTCAAGGCCCGATAGGTGGGCCCTATGGCTACACCTTC.